The rows below give T cell receptor beta chains drawn from one sample of a study of technical replicates of blood from a few donors. Sequencing used immunoSEQ multiplex PCR; TCRdb keeps in-frame clones, though not all of them. The sample consists of fewer than 85,000 clones, just over 95% of them appearing once. The sample was T cells isolated from PBMCs. The receptor source for this set is a human donor in good health. The CDR3 runs from the conserved cysteine through the conserved F or W. The order of the fields is J gene, clone size, V gene, D gene, CDR3 DNA, CDR3 protein. A D gene is named only where the DNA matches it firmly. Not all rows give a size; the values are once, few, many and, for expanded clones, a class.

TRBJ2-1,-,TRBV5-4,-,TGTGCCAGCAGCTTGGAAGCCTACGGCAATGAGCAGTTCTTC,CASSLEAYGNEQFF
TRBJ2-7,once,TRBV10-1,-,TGCGCCAGCAGCCCTAGGACAGTTGGGTACGAGCAGTACTTC,CASSPRTVGYEQYF
TRBJ1-4,-,TRBV18,-,TGTGCCAGCTCAAACTCGTTTGAAAAACTGTTTTTT,CASSNSFEKLFF
TRBJ1-1,-,TRBV11-1,-,TGTGCCAGCAGCTTAACCCAGGGTTCGGGCACTGAAGCTTTCTTT,CASSLTQGSGTEAFF
TRBJ1-1,-,TRBV9,TRBD1,TGTGCCAGCAGCGTAGATTCAGGAGGGCTTCCGGGACAGGGACATACTGAAGCTTTCTTT,CASSVDSGGLPGQGHTEAFF
TRBJ2-1,-,TRBV5-1,-,TGCGCCAGCAGCGATAGTTCACCCGTCCACAATGAGCAGTTCTTC,CASSDSSPVHNEQFF
TRBJ2-7,-,TRBV11-2,TRBD1,TGTGCCAGCAGCTTAATGGACGCAGGGGGCCCCTACGAGCAGTACTTC,CASSLMDAGGPYEQYF
TRBJ1-5,-,TRBV19,-,TGTGCCAGTAGCGACCAGTCGGGTCAGCCCCAGCATTTT,CASSDQSGQPQHF
TRBJ2-7,-,TRBV29-1,TRBD1,TGCAGCGTCGCCGGGGACAGGGGGGAGTACGAGCAGTACTTC,CSVAGDRGEYEQYF
TRBJ2-7,-,TRBV5-1,TRBD1,TGCGCCAGCAGCGTATCCAGGGGGTACGAGCAGTACTTC,CASSVSRGYEQYF
TRBJ2-1,-,TRBV30,-,TGTGCACGGCAGGGCTACAATGAGCAGTTCTTC,CARQGYNEQFF
TRBJ2-1,-,TRBV7-6,-,TGTGCCAGCAGCGTAGCGGCCAGCTCCTACAATGAGCAGTTCTTC,CASSVAASSYNEQFF
TRBJ2-2,-,TRBV5-1,-,TGCGCCAGCAGCTTGACCGGGGCGAACACCGGGGAGCTGTTTTTT,CASSLTGANTGELFF
TRBJ2-7,-,TRBV5-5,-,TGTGCCAGCAGCCCTGTCATGGGGGGCTACGAGCAGTACTTC,CASSPVMGGYEQYF
TRBJ1-1,-,TRBV4-3,TRBD1,TGCGCCAGCAGCCAAGCACAGGGGTTTAACGCTTTCTTT,CASSQAQGFNAFF
TRBJ2-1,-,TRBV6-4,TRBD2,TGTGCCAGCAGCGGGACTAGCGGGACCTACAATGAGCAGTTCTTC,CASSGTSGTYNEQFF
TRBJ2-3,-,TRBV13,-,TGTGCCAGCAGCTTTCTCGGCACAGATACGCAGTATTTT,CASSFLGTDTQYF
TRBJ2-7,-,TRBV5-1,TRBD2,TGCGCCAGCAGCTTGGTAGGGACTAGCAGCTACGAGCAGTACTTC,CASSLVGTSSYEQYF
TRBJ1-2,-,TRBV13,TRBD1,TGTGCCAGCAGCGACAGACCGGGACAGGGGGTCTATGGCTACACCTTC,CASSDRPGQGVYGYTF
TRBJ2-7,-,TRBV15,-,TGTGCCACCCGGACAGTATCGGGACCCTACGAGCAGTACTTC,CATRTVSGPYEQYF
TRBJ1-5,once,TRBV27,TRBD1,TGTGCCAGCAGTTTGTCCGGGACAGGTAATCAGCCCCAGCATTTT,CASSLSGTGNQPQHF
TRBJ2-3,-,TRBV11-2,-,TGTGCCAGCAGCTTATCTAGTAGGTCGGGAACCCACACAGATACGCAGTATTTT,CASSLSSRSGTHTDTQYF
TRBJ1-4,-,TRBV5-1,TRBD1,TGCGCCAGCAGCTTCGGGACAGTTAATGAAAAACTGTTTTTT,CASSFGTVNEKLFF
TRBJ2-2,-,TRBV2,-,TGTGCCAGCAGTGAAGCAGGGACACCCAACACCGGGGAGCTGTTTTTT,CASSEAGTPNTGELFF
TRBJ2-1,-,TRBV30,-,TGTGCCTGGAGTGTACTGAGGGATGAGCAGTTCTTC,CAWSVLRDEQFF
TRBJ2-3,-,TRBV7-2,TRBD2,TGTGCCAGCAGCTTAGTAGCGGGAGGAATAGATACGCAGTATTTT,CASSLVAGGIDTQYF
TRBJ2-5,-,TRBV18,-,TGTGCCAGCTCACCTTTACAGGGCTTGGAGACCCAGTACTTC,CASSPLQGLETQYF
TRBJ2-7,-,TRBV18,TRBD1,TGTGCCAGCTCACCACCGACAGGGCCACCCTACGAGCAGTACTTC,CASSPPTGPPYEQYF
TRBJ2-1,-,TRBV5-6,TRBD2,TGTGCCAGCATCACAGGAGGACTAGGCGATGAGCAGTTCTTC,CASITGGLGDEQFF
TRBJ1-1,-,TRBV12-5,-,TGTGCTAGTGGTTTGGTTCCAGGGCCTCGGCACACTGAAGCTTTCTTT,CASGLVPGPRHTEAFF
TRBJ2-1,-,TRBV7-2,-,TGTGCCAGCAGCTTAGATCTAGCCCTCTACAATGAGCAGTTCTTC,CASSLDLALYNEQFF
TRBJ2-7,-,TRBV7-2,TRBD2,TGTGCCAGCAGCTTAGCAACTAGCGGGTACTACGAGCAGTACTTC,CASSLATSGYYEQYF
TRBJ2-7,-,TRBV7-6,TRBD1,TGTGCCAGCAACCTTGGGACAGGATTCTCCTACGAGCAGTACTTC,CASNLGTGFSYEQYF